The 5 T cell receptor beta chains below were found in one sample sequenced in a study of T cells in Graves' hyperthyroidism and ophthalmopathy (dated by TCRdb to the late 2010s). Receptors were amplified or captured by multiplex PCR. This sample was sequenced with an Illumina HiSeq 2000. The TCR beta CDR3 regions were amplified from RNA transcripts. The first round of RT-PCR for the TCR CDR3 was performed with the HTBI primer set and the Qiagen OneStep RT-PCR kit. TCRdb cleaned the public reads at Q25 with fastp, built clones with MiXCR and kept in-frame beta chains. Each record represents a unique CDR3 protein, reported with the most common genes and DNA among its rows. Present in this sample are about 380,000 distinct CDR3 sequences, roughly 18% of which were seen just once. Of the sample, around two fifths is held by the ten largest clones. Sequenced input: blood. The source is a man younger than 30 with Graves' ophthalmopathy.

CDR3 DNA: TGTGCCAGTAGTATAGATGGCGGGGTACGAAATCAGCCCCAGCATTTT. This codes for CASSIDGGVRNQPQHF. V usage is TRBV19 and J usage is TRBJ1-5; D call uncertain. V shed 0 bases and J shed 4 bases, with 13 bases lying between them. The CDR3 is 16 residues long. The germline V gene encodes CDR1 LNHDA and CDR2 SQIVND (reference sequence).

This clonotype has a count of ten or more. CDR3 amino acids: CSAIQPGGTDTQYF. Written as DNA, the CDR3 is TGCAGTGCCATCCAGCCAGGGGGCACAGATACGCAGTATTTT. The chain employs TRBV20-1 and TRBJ2-3, with D tentatively TRBD1 (6 bases). The V end lost 6 bases, the J end lost 1 base, and 14 bases lay between the germline ends. This CDR3 spans 14 amino acids. From germline, CDR1 is DFQATT and CDR2 SNEGSKA (reference sequence).

This clonotype was seen a few times. The J gene is TRBJ2-7, the V gene TRBV6-6, with D unresolved. In germline, CDR1 is MNHNY, CDR2 SVGAGI (reference sequence). V was clipped by 2 bases and J by 3 bases, with 8 bases between them. CDR3 length equals 13 residues. CDR3 nucleotide sequence: TGTGCCAGCAGTTACAATCAGATCTACGAGCAGTACTTC. This sequence encodes CASSYNQIYEQYF.

This rearrangement joins TRBV28 to TRBJ2-7; 8 nucleotides match TRBD1. Germline V gene sequence: CDR1 MDHEN, CDR2 SYDVKM. The V gene end was trimmed by 7 bases and the J gene end by 4 bases; junction bases not matched to a gene: 9. The CDR3 is made up of 14 amino acids. CDR3 residues: CASTSTGVQYEQYF. The CDR3 nucleotides read TGTGCCAGCACGTCGACAGGGGTCCAGTACGAGCAGTACTTC.

This clonotype was found many times. The rearrangement uses TRBV28 and TRBJ2-5; perhaps TRBD1 as D (5 bases). CDR3 length equals 16 residues. V was shortened by 5 bases and J by 2 bases, with 18 bases between the two germline ends. Germline V gene sequence: CDR1 MDHEN, CDR2 SYDVKM. The CDR3 region is CASSRLDSGPQETQYF. CDR3 sequence (DNA): TGTGCCAGCAGTCGCCTCGACAGTGGCCCGCAAGAGACCCAGTACTTC.